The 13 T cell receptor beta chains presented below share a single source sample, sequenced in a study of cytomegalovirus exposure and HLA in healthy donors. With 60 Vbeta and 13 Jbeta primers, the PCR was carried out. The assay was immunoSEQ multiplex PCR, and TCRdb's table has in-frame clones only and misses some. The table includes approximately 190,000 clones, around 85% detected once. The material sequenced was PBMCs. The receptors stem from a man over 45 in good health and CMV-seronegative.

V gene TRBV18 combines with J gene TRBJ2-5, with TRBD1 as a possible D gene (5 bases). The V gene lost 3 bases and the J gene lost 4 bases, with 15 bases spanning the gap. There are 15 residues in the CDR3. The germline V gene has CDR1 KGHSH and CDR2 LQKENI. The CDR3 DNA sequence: TGTGCCAGCTCACCGATGGGGCAGATTACAGAGACCCAGTACTTC. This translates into CASSPMGQITETQYF. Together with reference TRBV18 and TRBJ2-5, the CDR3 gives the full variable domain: NAGVMQNPRHLVRRRGQEARLRCSPMKGHSHVYWYRQLPEEGLKFMVYLQKENIIDESGMPKERFSAEFPKEGPSILRIQQVVRGDSAAYFCASSPMGQITETQYFGPGTRLLVL.

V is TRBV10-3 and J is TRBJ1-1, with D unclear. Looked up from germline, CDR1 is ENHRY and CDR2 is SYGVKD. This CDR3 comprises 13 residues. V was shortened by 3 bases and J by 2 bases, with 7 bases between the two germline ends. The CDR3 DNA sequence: TGTGCCATCAGTGATACTTCAAACACTGAAGCTTTCTTT. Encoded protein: CAISDTSNTEAFF.

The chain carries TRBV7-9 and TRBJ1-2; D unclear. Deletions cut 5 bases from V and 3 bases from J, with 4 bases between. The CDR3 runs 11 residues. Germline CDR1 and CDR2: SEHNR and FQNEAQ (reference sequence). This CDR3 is CASSPDYGYTF. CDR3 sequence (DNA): TGTGCCAGCAGCCCGGACTATGGCTACACCTTC. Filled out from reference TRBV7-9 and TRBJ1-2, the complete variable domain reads DTGVSQNPRHKITKRGQNVTFRCDPISEHNRLYWYRQTLGQGPEFLTYFQNEAQLEKSRLLSDRFSAERPKGSFSTLEIQRTEQGDSAMYLCASSPDYGYTFGSGTRLTVV.

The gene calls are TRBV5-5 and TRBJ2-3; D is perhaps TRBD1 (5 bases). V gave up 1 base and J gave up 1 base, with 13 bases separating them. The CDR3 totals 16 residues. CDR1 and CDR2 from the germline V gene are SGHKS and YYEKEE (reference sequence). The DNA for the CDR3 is TGTGCCAGCAGCTTGCAGGGCAGGGCAGGCACAGATACGCAGTATTTT. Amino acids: CASSLQGRAGTDTQYF. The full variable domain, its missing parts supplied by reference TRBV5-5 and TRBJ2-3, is DAGVTQSPTHLIKTRGQQVTLRCSPISGHKSVSWYQQVLGQGPQFIFQYYEKEERGRGNFPDRFSARQFPNYSSELNVNALLLGDSALYLCASSLQGRAGTDTQYFGPGTRLTVL.

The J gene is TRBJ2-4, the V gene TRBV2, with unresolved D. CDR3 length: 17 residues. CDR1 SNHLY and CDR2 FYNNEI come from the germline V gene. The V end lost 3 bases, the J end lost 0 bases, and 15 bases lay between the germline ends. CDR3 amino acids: CASSEKVDDLAKNIQYF. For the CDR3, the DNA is TGTGCCAGCAGTGAGAAGGTGGATGACTTAGCCAAAAACATTCAGTACTTC.

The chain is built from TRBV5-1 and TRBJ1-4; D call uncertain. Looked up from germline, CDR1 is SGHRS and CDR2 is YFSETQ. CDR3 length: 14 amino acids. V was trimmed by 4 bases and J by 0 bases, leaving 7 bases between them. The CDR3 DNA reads TGCGCCAGCAGCGAGGGTGCAACTAATGAAAAACTGTTTTTT. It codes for CASSEGATNEKLFF.

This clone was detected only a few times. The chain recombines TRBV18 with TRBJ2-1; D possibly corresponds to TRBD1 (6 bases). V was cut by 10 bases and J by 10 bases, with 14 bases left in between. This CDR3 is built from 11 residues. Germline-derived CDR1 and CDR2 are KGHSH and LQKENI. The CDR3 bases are TGTGCCACCTTAGTAGGACAGGAGCAGTTCTTC. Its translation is CATLVGQEQFF.

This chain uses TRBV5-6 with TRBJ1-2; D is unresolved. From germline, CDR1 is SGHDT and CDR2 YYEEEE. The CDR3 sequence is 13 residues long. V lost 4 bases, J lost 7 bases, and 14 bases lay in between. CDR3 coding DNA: TGTGCCAGCAGCCCCGGTCGCATCTTTGGCTACACCTTC. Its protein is CASSPGRIFGYTF.

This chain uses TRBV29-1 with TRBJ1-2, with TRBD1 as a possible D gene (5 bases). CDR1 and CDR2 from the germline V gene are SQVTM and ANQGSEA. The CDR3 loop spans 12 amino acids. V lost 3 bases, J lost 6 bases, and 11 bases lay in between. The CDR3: CSVESGNNGYTF. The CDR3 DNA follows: TGCAGCGTTGAGTCAGGGAATAATGGCTACACCTTC.

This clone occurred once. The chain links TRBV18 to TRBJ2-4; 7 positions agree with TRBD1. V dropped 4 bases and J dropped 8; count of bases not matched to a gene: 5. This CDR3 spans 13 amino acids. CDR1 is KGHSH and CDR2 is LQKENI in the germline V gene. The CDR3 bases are TGTGCCAGCTCACGCGGACAGGAGGACATTCAGTACTTC. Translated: CASSRGQEDIQYF. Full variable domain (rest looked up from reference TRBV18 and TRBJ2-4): NAGVMQNPRHLVRRRGQEARLRCSPMKGHSHVYWYRQLPEEGLKFMVYLQKENIIDESGMPKERFSAEFPKEGPSILRIQQVVRGDSAAYFCASSRGQEDIQYFGAGTRLSVL.

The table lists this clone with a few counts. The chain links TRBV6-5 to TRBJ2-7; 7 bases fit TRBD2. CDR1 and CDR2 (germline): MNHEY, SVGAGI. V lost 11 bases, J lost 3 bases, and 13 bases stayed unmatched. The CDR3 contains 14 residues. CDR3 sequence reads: CAASRASGNYEQYF. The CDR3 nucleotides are TGTGCCGCCTCACGGGCTAGCGGCAACTACGAGCAGTACTTC.

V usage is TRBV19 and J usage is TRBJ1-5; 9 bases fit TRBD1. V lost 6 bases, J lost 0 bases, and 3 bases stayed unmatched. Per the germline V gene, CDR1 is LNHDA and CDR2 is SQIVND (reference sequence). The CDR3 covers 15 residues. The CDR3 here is CASRRTGDSNQPQHF. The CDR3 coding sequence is TGTGCCAGTAGGAGGACAGGGGATAGCAATCAGCCCCAGCATTTT.

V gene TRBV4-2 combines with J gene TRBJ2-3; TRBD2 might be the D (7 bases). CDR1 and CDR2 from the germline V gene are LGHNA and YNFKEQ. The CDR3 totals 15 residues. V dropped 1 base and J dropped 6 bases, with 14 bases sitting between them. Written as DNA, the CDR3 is TGTGCCAGCAGCCAAGTGTACGGGGGGCAGGATACGCAGTATTTT. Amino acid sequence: CASSQVYGGQDTQYF.